Included here is one T cell receptor (beta chain) sequence, with context. Its cognate antigen is unknown. The data are from a study of T cell responses to AZD1222 COVID-19 vaccine. TCRdb keeps only in-frame clones here, not all; method: immunoSEQ multiplex PCR. The data hold roughly 120,000 clones, with 80% to 90% observed a single time. Study-wide results and caveats: Increased Spike-specific TCR breadth and depth were observed after two AZD1222 doses.

Trimming took off 4 bases at V and 7 bases at J, with 14 bases between the two ends. The CDR3 has 14 residues. Germline V gene lookup returns CDR1 SGHRS and CDR2 YFSETQ. The chain recombines TRBV5-1 with TRBJ2-2, with D perhaps being TRBD1 or TRBD2 (5 bases each). The sequencing used peripheral blood, collected on day 0 of AZD1222 vaccination. The receptor comes from an adult in good health. CDR3 sequence (DNA): TGCGCCAGCAGCATGCCGGGGCTTGACGGGGAGCTGTTTTTT. Amino acid sequence: CASSMPGLDGELFF.